This entry lists 11 T cell receptor beta chains sequenced from one sample in a study of lymphopenia after photon versus proton radiotherapy. Sequencing used immunoSEQ multiplex PCR; TCRdb keeps in-frame clones, though not all of them. The data show 18,000 or so clones, around nine tenths seen once. The input for sequencing was peripheral blood, taken from a patient treated with proton-based radiotherapy. These receptors were collected from a man between 65 and 85 years old with pancreatic cancer.

The chain is built from TRBV6-6 and TRBJ1-3, with D unclear. The CDR3 covers 16 residues. Trimming shortened V by 2 bases and J by 2 bases, and 13 bases separated the two germline ends. The V gene's germline CDR1 is MNHNY and CDR2 SVGAGI (reference sequence). DNA of the CDR3: TGTGCCAGCAGTTACGGAGGGTCCTTGGCTGGAAACACCATATATTTT. It encodes CASSYGGSLAGNTIYF.

J is TRBJ2-3 and V is TRBV6-1, with TRBD1 as a possible D gene (6 bases). The V end lost 5 bases, the J end lost 4 bases, and 13 bases lay between the germline ends. This CDR3 is 14 amino acids long. From germline, CDR1 is MNHNS and CDR2 SASEGT. CDR3 nucleotides: TGTGCCAGCAGTAACAGGGCTGGTGCAGATACGCAGTATTTT. It encodes CASSNRAGADTQYF.

This CDR3 is CASRGRENTIYF. CDR3 coding DNA: TGTGCCAGCAGGGGTAGGGAAAACACCATATATTTT. This chain connects TRBV9 to TRBJ1-3; D gene unclear. Germline V gene data show CDR1 as SGDLS and CDR2 as YYNGEE. V dropped 5 bases and J dropped 6 bases, with 9 bases sitting between them. The CDR3 is made up of 12 amino acids.

The CDR3 region is CASSWASGRSSGANVLTF. CDR3 DNA sequence: TGCGCCAGCAGCTGGGCTAGCGGGAGGAGCTCTGGGGCCAACGTCCTGACTTTC. The gene calls are TRBV5-1 and TRBJ2-6; 11 bases line up with TRBD2. This CDR3 is 18 amino acids long. Trimming cost V 3 bases and J 0 bases; bases outside gene matches: 5. Germline CDR1 reads SGHRS; CDR2 reads YFSETQ.

The V gene is TRBV7-2, the J gene TRBJ1-1; 8 positions agree with TRBD1. V lost 4 bases, J lost 8 bases, and 12 bases stayed unmatched. Germline lookup yields CDR1 SGHTA and CDR2 FQGNSA. The CDR3 is 15 amino acids. CDR3 protein: CASSYQIQGAREAFF. The CDR3 bases are TGTGCCAGCAGCTACCAAATCCAGGGGGCGCGGGAAGCTTTCTTT.

The genes are TRBV6-4 and TRBJ1-5, with TRBD1 matching over 8 bases. Germline trimming cut 6 bases from V and 8 bases from J; bases unmatched to any gene: 6. The CDR3 is 13 residues long. Germline V CDR1 and CDR2: MRHNA, SNTAGT. The CDR3 loop reads CASSLTGEEPQHF. The CDR3 DNA follows: TGTGCCAGCAGCCTGACAGGGGAAGAGCCCCAGCATTTT.

This chain joins TRBV7-2 and TRBJ2-7, with TRBD2 as a possible D gene (6 bases). V dropped 1 base and J dropped 6 bases, with 16 bases sitting between them. The CDR3 covers 15 residues. CDR1 is SGHTA, CDR2 FQGNSA, per germline. DNA for the CDR3: TGTGCCAGCAGCTTAGTTGGGCAGGTCGGGAGCGAGCAGTACTTC. Translating it yields CASSLVGQVGSEQYF. The variable domain in full, completed from reference TRBV7-2 and TRBJ2-7, reads GAGVSQSPSNKVTEKGKDVELRCDPISGHTALYWYRQSLGQGLEFLIYFQGNSAPDKSGLPSDRFSAERTGGSVSTLTIQRTQQEDSAVYLCASSLVGQVGSEQYFGPGTRLTVT.

The chain has TRBV27 and TRBJ1-1, with 11 bases that match TRBD1. The CDR3 has 16 amino acids. V lost 2 bases and J lost 1; bases outside the gene matches: 3. Per the germline V gene, CDR1 is MNHEY and CDR2 is SMNVEV (reference sequence). CDR3 sequence: CASSLRTGGPNTEAFF. In DNA, the CDR3 is TGTGCCAGCAGTTTAAGGACAGGGGGCCCGAACACTGAAGCTTTCTTT.

This chain uses TRBV29-1 with TRBJ2-6; possibly TRBD2 for D (5 bases). The CDR3 sequence is 13 residues long. The V gene's germline CDR1 is SQVTM and CDR2 ANQGSEA. V was clipped by 5 bases and J by 2 bases, with 7 bases between them. CDR3 DNA sequence: TGCAGCGTTCGGGGAACTGGGGCCAACGTCCTGACTTTC. Translated: CSVRGTGANVLTF.

The V gene is TRBV7-8, the J gene TRBJ1-1; 7 nucleotides align to TRBD1. Trimming removed 5 bases from V and 1 base from J; junction bases left unmatched: 7. The CDR3 extends over 15 amino acids. From germline, CDR1 is SGHVS and CDR2 FQNEAQ. The CDR3 sequence: CASSIRGQPNTEAFF. CDR3 DNA sequence: TGTGCCAGCAGCATAAGGGGACAGCCGAACACTGAAGCTTTCTTT. Complete variable domain (other parts from reference TRBV7-8 and TRBJ1-1): GAGVSQSPRYKVAKRGQDVALRCDPISGHVSLFWYQQALGQGPEFLTYFQNEAQLDKSGLPSDRFFAERPEGSVSTLKIQRTQQEDSAVYLCASSIRGQPNTEAFFGQGTRLTVV.

The CDR3 protein is CASSLDTLPLNTEAFF. The CDR3 DNA sequence: TGTGCCAGCAGCTTAGATACCTTGCCGCTGAACACTGAAGCTTTCTTT. The chain uses TRBV5-6 and TRBJ1-1; D unclear. V lost 2 bases, J lost 0 bases, and 14 bases lay in between. This CDR3 comprises 16 residues. In germline, CDR1 is SGHDT, CDR2 YYEEEE.